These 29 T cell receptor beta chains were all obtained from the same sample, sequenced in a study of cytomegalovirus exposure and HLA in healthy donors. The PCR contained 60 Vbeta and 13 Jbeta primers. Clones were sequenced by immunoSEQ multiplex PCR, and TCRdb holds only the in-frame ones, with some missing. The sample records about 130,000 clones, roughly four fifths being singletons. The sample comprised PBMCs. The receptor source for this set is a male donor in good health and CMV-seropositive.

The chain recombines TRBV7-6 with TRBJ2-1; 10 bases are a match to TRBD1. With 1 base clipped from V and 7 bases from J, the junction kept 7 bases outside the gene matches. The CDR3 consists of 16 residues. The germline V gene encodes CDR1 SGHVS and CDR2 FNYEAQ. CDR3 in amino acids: CASSLGVDRGDNEQFF. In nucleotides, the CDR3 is TGTGCCAGCAGCTTAGGGGTGGACAGGGGGGATAATGAGCAGTTCTTC.

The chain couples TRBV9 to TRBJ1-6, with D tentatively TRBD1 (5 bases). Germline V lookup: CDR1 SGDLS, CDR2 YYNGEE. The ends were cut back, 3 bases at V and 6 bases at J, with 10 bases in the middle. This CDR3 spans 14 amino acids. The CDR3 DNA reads TGTGCCAGCAGCGCCGACAGTCCTAATTCACCCCTCCACTTT. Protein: CASSADSPNSPLHF.

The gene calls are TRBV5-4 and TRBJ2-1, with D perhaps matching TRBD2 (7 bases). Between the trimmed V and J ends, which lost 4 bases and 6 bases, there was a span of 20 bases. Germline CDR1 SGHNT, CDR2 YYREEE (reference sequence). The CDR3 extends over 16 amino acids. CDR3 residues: CASSPRGGERGNEQFF. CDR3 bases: TGTGCCAGCAGCCCTCGAGGGGGGGAACGGGGCAATGAGCAGTTCTTC.

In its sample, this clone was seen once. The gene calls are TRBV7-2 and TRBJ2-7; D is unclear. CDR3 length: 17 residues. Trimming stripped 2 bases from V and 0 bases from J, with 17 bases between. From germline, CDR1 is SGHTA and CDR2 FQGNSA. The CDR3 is CASSLLMSGWSSYEQYF. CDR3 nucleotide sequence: TGTGCCAGCAGCTTACTAATGAGTGGTTGGAGCTCCTACGAGCAGTACTTC.

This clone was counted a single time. The chain's CDR3 is CASSSSGNRNEQFF. The CDR3 DNA is TGTGCCAGCAGCTCTAGCGGGAATCGTAATGAGCAGTTCTTC. The chain has TRBV11-2 and TRBJ2-1; 9 bases are a match to TRBD2. Losses at the gene ends were 4 bases for V and 7 bases for J; bases not matched to a gene: 5. The CDR3 has 14 residues. In germline, CDR1 is SGHAT, CDR2 FQNNGV.

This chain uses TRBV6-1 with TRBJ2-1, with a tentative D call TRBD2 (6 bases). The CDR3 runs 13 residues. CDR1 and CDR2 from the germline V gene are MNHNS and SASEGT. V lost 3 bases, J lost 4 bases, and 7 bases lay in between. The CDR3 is CASSDRGYNEQFF. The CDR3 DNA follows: TGTGCCAGCAGTGATCGGGGGTACAATGAGCAGTTCTTC.

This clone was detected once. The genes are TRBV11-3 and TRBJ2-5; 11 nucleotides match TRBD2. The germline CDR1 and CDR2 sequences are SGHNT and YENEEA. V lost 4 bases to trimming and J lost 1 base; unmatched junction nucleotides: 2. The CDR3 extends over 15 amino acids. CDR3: CASSSGTSGQETQYF. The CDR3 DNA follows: TGTGCCAGCAGCTCGGGGACTAGCGGCCAAGAGACCCAGTACTTC.

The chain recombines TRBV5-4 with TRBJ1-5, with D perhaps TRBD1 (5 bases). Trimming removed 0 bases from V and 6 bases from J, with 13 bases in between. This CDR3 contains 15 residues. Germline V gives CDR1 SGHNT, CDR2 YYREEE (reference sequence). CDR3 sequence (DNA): TGTGCCAGCAGCTTGGATTTGGGGGAGGGTCAGCCCCAGCATTTT. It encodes CASSLDLGEGQPQHF.

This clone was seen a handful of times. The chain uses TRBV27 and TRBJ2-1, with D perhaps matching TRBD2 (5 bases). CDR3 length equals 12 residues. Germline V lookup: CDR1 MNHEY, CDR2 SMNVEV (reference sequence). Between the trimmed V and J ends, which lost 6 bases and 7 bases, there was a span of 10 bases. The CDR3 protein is CASRPGNNEQFF. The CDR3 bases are TGTGCCAGCAGGCCCGGGAATAATGAGCAGTTCTTC.

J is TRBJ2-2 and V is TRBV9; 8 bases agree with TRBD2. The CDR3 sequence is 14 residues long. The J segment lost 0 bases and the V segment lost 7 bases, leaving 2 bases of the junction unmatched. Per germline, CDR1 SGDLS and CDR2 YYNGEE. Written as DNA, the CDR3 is TGTGCCAGCCGACTAGCGACGAACACCGGGGAGCTGTTTTTT. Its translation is CASRLATNTGELFF.

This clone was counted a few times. The DNA for the CDR3 is TGTGCCAGCGGGCCCAATTCACCCCTCCACTTT. Amino acids: CASGPNSPLHF. The chain couples TRBV6-5 to TRBJ1-6; D uncertain. The CDR3 has 11 amino acids. In germline, CDR1 is MNHEY, CDR2 SVGAGI. V lost 8 bases, J lost 7 bases, and 6 bases lay in between.

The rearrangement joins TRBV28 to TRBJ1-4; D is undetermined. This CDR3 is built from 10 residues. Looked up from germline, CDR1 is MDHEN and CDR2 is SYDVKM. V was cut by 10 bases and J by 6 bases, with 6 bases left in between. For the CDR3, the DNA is TGTGCCACGGAGGATGAAAAACTGTTTTTT. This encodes CATEDEKLFF.

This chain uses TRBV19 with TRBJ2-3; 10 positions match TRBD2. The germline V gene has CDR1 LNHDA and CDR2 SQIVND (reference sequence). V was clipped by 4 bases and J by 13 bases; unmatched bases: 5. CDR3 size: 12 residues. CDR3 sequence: CASSTPGLAKYF. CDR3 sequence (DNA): TGTGCCAGTAGTACACCGGGACTAGCGAAGTATTTT.

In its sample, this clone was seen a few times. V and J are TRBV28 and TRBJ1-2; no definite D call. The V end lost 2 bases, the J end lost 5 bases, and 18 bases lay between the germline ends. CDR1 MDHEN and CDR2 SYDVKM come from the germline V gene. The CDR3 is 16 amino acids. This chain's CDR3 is CASSLIGLGVRYGYTF. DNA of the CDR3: TGTGCCAGCAGTTTAATTGGCCTCGGAGTTCGGTATGGCTACACCTTC.

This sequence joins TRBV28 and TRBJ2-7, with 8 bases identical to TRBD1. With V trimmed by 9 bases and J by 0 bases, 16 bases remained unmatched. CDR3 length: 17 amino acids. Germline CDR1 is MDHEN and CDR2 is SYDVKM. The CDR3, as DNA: TGTGCCAGTGTCGACAGGGGCCCCTCCTGGTTCTCCTACGAGCAGTACTTC. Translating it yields CASVDRGPSWFSYEQYF.

CDR3 residues: CASSLGTGVGVAQYF. The CDR3 region has the DNA TGTGCCAGCAGTTTAGGAACAGGGGTCGGGGTGGCCCAGTACTTC. This chain connects TRBV27 to TRBJ2-5; 7 bases map to TRBD1. J gave up 9 bases and V 2 bases, and 12 bases lay outside the gene matches. CDR1 is MNHEY, CDR2 SMNVEV, per germline (reference sequence). The CDR3 loop spans 15 amino acids.

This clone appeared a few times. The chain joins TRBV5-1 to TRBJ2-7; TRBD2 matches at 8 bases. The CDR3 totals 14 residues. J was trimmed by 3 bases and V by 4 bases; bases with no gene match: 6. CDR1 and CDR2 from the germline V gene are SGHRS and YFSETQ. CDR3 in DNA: TGCGCCAGCAGCCCCGCTAGCGGGTTCTACGAGCAGTACTTC. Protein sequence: CASSPASGFYEQYF.

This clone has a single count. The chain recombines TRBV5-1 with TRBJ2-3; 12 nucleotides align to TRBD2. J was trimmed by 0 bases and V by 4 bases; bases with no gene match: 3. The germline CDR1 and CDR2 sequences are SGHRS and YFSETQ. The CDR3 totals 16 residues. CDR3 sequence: CASSTGTSGSTDTQYF. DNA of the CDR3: TGCGCCAGCAGCACAGGGACTAGCGGGAGCACAGATACGCAGTATTTT.

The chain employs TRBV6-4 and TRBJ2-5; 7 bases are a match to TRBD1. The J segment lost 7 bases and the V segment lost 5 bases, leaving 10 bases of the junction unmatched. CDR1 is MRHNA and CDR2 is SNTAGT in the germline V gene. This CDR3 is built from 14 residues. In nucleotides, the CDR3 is TGTGCCAGCAGTCCCAGACAGGGATGGGGGACCCAGTACTTC. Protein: CASSPRQGWGTQYF.

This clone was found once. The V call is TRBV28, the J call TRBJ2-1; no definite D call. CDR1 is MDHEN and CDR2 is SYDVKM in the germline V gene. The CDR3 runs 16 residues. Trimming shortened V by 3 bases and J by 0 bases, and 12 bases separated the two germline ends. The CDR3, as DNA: TGTGCCAGCAGTTTCTTCCTCCCTAGCTCCTACAATGAGCAGTTCTTC. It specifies CASSFFLPSSYNEQFF.

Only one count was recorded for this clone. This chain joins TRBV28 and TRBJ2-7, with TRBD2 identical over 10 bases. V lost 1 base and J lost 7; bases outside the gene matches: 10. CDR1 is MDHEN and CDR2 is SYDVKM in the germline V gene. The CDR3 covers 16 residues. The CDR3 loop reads CASSLSGTSGMYEQYF. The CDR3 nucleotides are TGTGCCAGCAGTTTATCCGGTACTAGCGGGATGTATGAGCAGTACTTC.

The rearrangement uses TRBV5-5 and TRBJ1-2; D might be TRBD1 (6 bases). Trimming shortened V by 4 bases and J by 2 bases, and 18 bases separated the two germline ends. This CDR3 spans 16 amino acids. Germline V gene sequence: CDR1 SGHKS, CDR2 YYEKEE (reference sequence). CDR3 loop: CASSPQAGAVNYGYTF. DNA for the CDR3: TGTGCCAGCAGCCCCCAGGCAGGGGCCGTCAACTATGGCTACACCTTC.

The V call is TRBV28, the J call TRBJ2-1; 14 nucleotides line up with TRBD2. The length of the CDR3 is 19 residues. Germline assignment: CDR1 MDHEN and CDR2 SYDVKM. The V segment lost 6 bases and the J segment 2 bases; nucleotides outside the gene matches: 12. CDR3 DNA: TGTGCCAGCAGCTTGGGACTAGCGGGAGACTTTGTCCCCTACAATGAGCAGTTCTTC. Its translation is CASSLGLAGDFVPYNEQFF.

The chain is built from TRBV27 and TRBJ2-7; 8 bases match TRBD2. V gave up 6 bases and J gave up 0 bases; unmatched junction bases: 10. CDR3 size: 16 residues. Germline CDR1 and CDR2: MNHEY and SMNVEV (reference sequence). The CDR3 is CASRPGGGSVSYEQYF. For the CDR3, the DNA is TGTGCCAGCAGGCCCGGGGGGGGGTCCGTCTCCTACGAGCAGTACTTC.

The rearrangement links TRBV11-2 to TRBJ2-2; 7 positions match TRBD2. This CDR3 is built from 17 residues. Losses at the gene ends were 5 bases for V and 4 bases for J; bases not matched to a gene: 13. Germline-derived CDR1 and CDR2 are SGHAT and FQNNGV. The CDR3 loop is CASSRYGDYRSTGELFF. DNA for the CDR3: TGTGCCAGCAGCCGTTACGGGGACTACCGTTCCACCGGGGAGCTGTTTTTT.

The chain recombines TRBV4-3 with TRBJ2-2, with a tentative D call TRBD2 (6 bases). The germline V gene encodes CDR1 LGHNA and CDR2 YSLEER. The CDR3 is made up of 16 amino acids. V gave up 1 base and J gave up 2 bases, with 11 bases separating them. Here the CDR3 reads CASSQGGRYNTGELFF. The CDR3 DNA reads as TGCGCCAGCAGCCAAGGGGGGAGGTACAACACCGGGGAGCTGTTTTTT.

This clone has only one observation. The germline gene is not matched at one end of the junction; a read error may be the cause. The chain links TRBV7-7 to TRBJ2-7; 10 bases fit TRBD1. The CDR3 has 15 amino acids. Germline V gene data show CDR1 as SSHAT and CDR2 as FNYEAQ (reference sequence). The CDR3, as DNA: TGTGCTAGCAGCTTAGGGGGACAGGGGAACTACGAGCAGTACTTC. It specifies CASSLGGQGNYEQYF.

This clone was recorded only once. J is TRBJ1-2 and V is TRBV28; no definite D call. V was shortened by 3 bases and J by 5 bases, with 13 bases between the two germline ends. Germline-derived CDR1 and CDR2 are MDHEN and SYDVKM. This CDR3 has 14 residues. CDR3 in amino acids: CASSFQRPPYGYTF. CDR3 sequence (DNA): TGTGCCAGCAGTTTTCAGCGCCCTCCTTATGGCTACACCTTC.

The chain's CDR3 is CASSTTSGRRETQYF. Written as DNA, the CDR3 is TGTGCCAGCAGCACAACTAGCGGGAGACGAGAGACCCAGTACTTC. The chain links TRBV7-8 to TRBJ2-5; 11 positions agree with TRBD2. Germline CDR1 SGHVS, CDR2 FQNEAQ. The CDR3 consists of 15 residues. With 5 bases clipped from V and 4 bases from J, the junction kept 6 bases outside the gene matches. The full variable domain, its missing parts supplied by reference TRBV7-8 and TRBJ2-5, is GAGVSQSPRYKVAKRGQDVALRCDPISGHVSLFWYQQALGQGPEFLTYFQNEAQLDKSGLPSDRFFAERPEGSVSTLKIQRTQQEDSAVYLCASSTTSGRRETQYFGPGTRLLVL.